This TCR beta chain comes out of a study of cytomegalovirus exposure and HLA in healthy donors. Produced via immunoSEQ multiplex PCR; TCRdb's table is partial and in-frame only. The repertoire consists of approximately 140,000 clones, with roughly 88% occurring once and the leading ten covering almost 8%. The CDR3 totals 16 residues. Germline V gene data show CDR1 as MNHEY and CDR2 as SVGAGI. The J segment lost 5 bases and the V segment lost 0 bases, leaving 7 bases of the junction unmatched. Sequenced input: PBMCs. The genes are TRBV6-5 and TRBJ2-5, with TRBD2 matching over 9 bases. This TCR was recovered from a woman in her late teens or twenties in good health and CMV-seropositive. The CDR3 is CASSYSISGSWETQYF. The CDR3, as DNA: TGTGCCAGCAGTTACTCAATTAGCGGGAGTTGGGAGACCCAGTACTTC.